The 30 T cell receptor beta chains below all came from one sample that was sequenced in a study of PD-1 blockade in classical Hodgkin lymphoma. Assay used: immunoSEQ multiplex PCR; TCRdb lists only in-frame clones, some missing. The data contain about 93,000 clones, around four fifths of them singletons. Time point meaning: cycle 4 day 1 (C4D1), after 5 to 7 weeks of nivolumab. All trial patients relapsed after autologous stem cell transplantation. The sample was peripheral blood mononuclear cells (PBMCs), taken before the fourth cycle of nivolumab. These receptors were obtained from a human donor with classical Hodgkin lymphoma.

V usage is TRBV6-6 and J usage is TRBJ1-1; D not certain. CDR1 is MNHNY and CDR2 is SVGAGI in the germline V gene (reference sequence). The CDR3 spans 13 residues. V was shortened by 5 bases and J by 2 bases, with 9 bases between the two germline ends. CDR3 sequence (DNA): TGTGCCAGCAGTAGCCTCAGTAACACTGAAGCTTTCTTT. This translates into CASSSLSNTEAFF.

CDR3 amino acids: CASSYRSSGYHNEQFF. The CDR3 DNA sequence: TGTGCCAGCAGTTACAGGTCTAGCGGGTATCACAATGAGCAGTTCTTC. V and J are TRBV6-6 and TRBJ2-1; 8 nucleotides match TRBD2. The junction had 8 bases not matched to a gene; V was cut back by 2 bases and J by 5 bases. This CDR3 region has 16 residues. CDR1 and CDR2 (germline): MNHNY, SVGAGI (reference sequence).

J is TRBJ2-4 and V is TRBV5-6; no firm D call. Germline loops: CDR1 SGHDT, CDR2 YYEEEE. The germline V and J ends were trimmed by 4 bases and 1 base, with 9 bases remaining between them. This CDR3 is 14 amino acids long. CDR3 amino acids: CASSIIKAKNIQYF. As DNA, the CDR3 is TGTGCCAGCAGCATCATAAAGGCCAAAAACATTCAGTACTTC.

The chain employs TRBV5-6 and TRBJ1-6; D uncertain. This CDR3 spans 14 amino acids. Trimming removed 2 bases from V and 5 bases from J, with 8 bases in between. From germline, CDR1 is SGHDT and CDR2 YYEEEE. CDR3 region: CASSFGRNNSPLHF. CDR3 nucleotide sequence: TGTGCCAGCAGCTTCGGACGGAATAATTCACCCCTCCACTTT.

This clone was counted only a few times. The chain joins TRBV7-9 to TRBJ2-1, with a possible D match to TRBD2 (6 bases). V lost 4 bases and J 8 bases, leaving 18 bases between the germline ends. This CDR3 comprises 15 residues. The germline CDR1 and CDR2 sequences are SEHNR and FQNEAQ (reference sequence). The CDR3: CASSSDYGLGYEQFF. The CDR3, as DNA: TGTGCCAGCAGCTCGGACTACGGGTTGGGATATGAGCAGTTCTTC.

In its sample, this clone was seen many times. The chain is built from TRBV7-9 and TRBJ2-2; 7 bases match TRBD2. J was trimmed by 0 bases and V by 4 bases; bases with no gene match: 5. The CDR3 is 16 residues long. Germline lookup yields CDR1 SEHNR and CDR2 FQNEAQ (reference sequence). The CDR3 region is CASSSKGLANTGELFF. The CDR3 DNA reads TGTGCCAGCAGCTCAAAAGGACTAGCGAACACCGGGGAGCTGTTTTTT.

The chain recombines TRBV21-1 with TRBJ2-7; TRBD1 is taken as the D call from the table, unchecked against the DNA. TRBV21-1 is a recognized pseudogene. This CDR3 contains 19 residues. CDR3 protein: CASSKSRTGVWDGAYEQYF. CDR3 sequence (DNA): TGTGCCAGCAGCAAATCCCGGACAGGGGTTTGGGATGGGGCCTACGAGCAGTACTTC.

The chain has TRBV5-4 and TRBJ2-7; 13 bases line up with TRBD2. The germline V gene has CDR1 SGHNT and CDR2 YYREEE (reference sequence). CDR3 length equals 16 residues. V lost 5 bases and J lost 3; bases outside the gene matches: 8. CDR3 sequence reads: CASRTGTSGADYEQYF. The CDR3 DNA reads TGTGCCAGCAGAACCGGGACTAGCGGGGCAGACTACGAGCAGTACTTC. Based on the CDR3 plus reference TRBV5-4 and TRBJ2-7, the full variable domain is ETGVTQSPTHLIKTRGQQVTLRCSSQSGHNTVSWYQQALGQGPQFIFQYYREEENGRGNFPPRFSGLQFPNYSSELNVNALELDDSALYLCASRTGTSGADYEQYFGPGTRLTVT.

This clone appeared a few times. The chain employs TRBV7-2 and TRBJ2-3; D is possibly TRBD1 (7 bases). The CDR3 extends over 15 amino acids. Trimming left V 4 bases short and J 1 base short, with 12 bases between. Germline assignment: CDR1 SGHTA and CDR2 FQGNSA. In DNA, the CDR3 is TGTGCCAGCAGCTGGCAGGGGGGCGGCACAGATACGCAGTATTTT. It encodes CASSWQGGGTDTQYF.

V gene TRBV28 combines with J gene TRBJ2-3; 7 bases line up with TRBD1. With V trimmed by 6 bases and J by 4 bases, 4 bases remained unmatched. The V gene's germline CDR1 is MDHEN and CDR2 SYDVKM. The CDR3 totals 13 residues. In nucleotides, the CDR3 is TGTGCCAGCAGGCGACAGGGACCAGATACGCAGTATTTT. This gives the protein CASRRQGPDTQYF. Complete variable domain (other parts from reference TRBV28 and TRBJ2-3): DVKVTQSSRYLVKRTGEKVFLECVQDMDHENMFWYRQDPGLGLRLIYFSYDVKMKEKGDIPEGYSVSREKKERFSLILESASTNQTSMYLCASRRQGPDTQYFGPGTRLTVL.

The chain recombines TRBV6-6 with TRBJ1-5; 7 nucleotides align to TRBD1. With 6 bases clipped from V and 14 bases from J, the junction kept 22 bases outside the gene matches. Germline V gene data show CDR1 as MNHNY and CDR2 as SVGAGI (reference sequence). This CDR3 is 16 amino acids long. CDR3 coding DNA: TGTGCCAGCAGCCTCCCGACCGGGACAGCGGTAGTGGTGGAGCATTTT. Protein product: CASSLPTGTAVVVEHF.

The genes are TRBV7-3 and TRBJ2-3; 12 bases fit TRBD2. V lost 5 bases to trimming and J lost 5 bases; unmatched junction nucleotides: 8. Per the germline V gene, CDR1 is SGHTA and CDR2 is FQGTGA. The CDR3 sequence is 16 residues long. The CDR3 is CASSALAGGPGDTQYF. CDR3 in DNA: TGTGCCAGCAGCGCCCTAGCGGGGGGGCCTGGAGATACGCAGTATTTT. The full variable domain, in which reference TRBV7-3 and TRBJ2-3 provide the parts outside the CDR3, is GAGVSQTPSNKVTEKGKYVELRCDPISGHTALYWYRQSLGQGPEFLIYFQGTGAADDSGLPNDRFFAVRPEGSVSTLKIQRTERGDSAVYLCASSALAGGPGDTQYFGPGTRLTVL.

This clone was detected a few times. The chain couples TRBV27 to TRBJ2-4, with TRBD2 matching 12 bases. Germline CDR1 reads MNHEY; CDR2 reads SMNVEV (reference sequence). The CDR3 has 18 residues. With V trimmed by 5 bases and J by 1 base, 9 bases remained unmatched. Here the CDR3 reads CASSQLAGGPSAKNIQYF. DNA for the CDR3: TGTGCCAGCAGTCAGCTAGCGGGAGGGCCCTCGGCCAAAAACATTCAGTACTTC.

This sequence joins TRBV27 and TRBJ2-3; D is unresolved. The V end lost 2 bases, the J end lost 4 bases, and 4 bases lay between the germline ends. The CDR3 runs to 12 residues. CDR1 is MNHEY and CDR2 is SMNVEV in the germline V gene (reference sequence). CDR3 loop: CASSLDPDTQYF. CDR3 DNA sequence: TGTGCCAGCAGTTTAGACCCAGATACGCAGTATTTT.

This chain joins TRBV10-3 and TRBJ1-2, with TRBD1 matching over 12 bases. This CDR3 comprises 15 residues. Germline V lookup: CDR1 ENHRY, CDR2 SYGVKD. Losses at the gene ends were 0 bases for V and 7 bases for J; bases not matched to a gene: 3. The DNA of the CDR3 is TGTGCCATCAGTGAGTCGGGGACAGGGGGCAGTGGCTACACCTTC. Translation gives CAISESGTGGSGYTF.

There are a few counts of this clone. The chain combines TRBV10-3 with TRBJ2-1; TRBD1 is a possible D gene (5 bases). The CDR3 totals 13 residues. The germline V gene has CDR1 ENHRY and CDR2 SYGVKD. V lost 7 bases and J 6 bases, leaving 13 bases between the germline ends. The CDR3 region has the DNA TGTGCCATCACTAGGCAGGGCTCCAATGAGCAGTTCTTC. Residues: CAITRQGSNEQFF.

The chain uses TRBV28 and TRBJ2-1, with 7 bases lining up with TRBD2. The V gene's germline CDR1 is MDHEN and CDR2 SYDVKM. Losses at the gene ends were 2 bases for V and 6 bases for J; bases not matched to a gene: 4. This CDR3 is built from 14 residues. CDR3 DNA: TGTGCCAGCAGTTTAGCGGGAGAGGTCAATGAGCAGTTCTTC. It specifies CASSLAGEVNEQFF.

J is TRBJ1-2 and V is TRBV6-5; maybe TRBD1 (5 bases). The CDR3 spans 14 residues. V dropped 1 base and J dropped 4 bases, with 10 bases sitting between them. Germline V lookup: CDR1 MNHEY, CDR2 SVGAGI. This CDR3 reads CASSYFRGVYGYTF. The CDR3 region has the DNA TGTGCCAGCAGTTACTTTAGAGGGGTCTATGGCTACACCTTC.

The chain is built from TRBV7-3 and TRBJ2-6; D call uncertain. The V end lost 2 bases, the J end lost 4 bases, and 3 bases lay between the germline ends. The CDR3 covers 13 residues. Germline V lookup: CDR1 SGHTA, CDR2 FQGTGA. The CDR3, as DNA: TGTGCCAGCAGCTTATTAGGGGCCAACGTCCTGACTTTC. It encodes CASSLLGANVLTF.

The chain is built from TRBV6-5 and TRBJ1-2; D remains unclear. V was trimmed by 2 bases and J by 2 bases, leaving 9 bases between them. From germline, CDR1 is MNHEY and CDR2 SVGAGI. This CDR3 contains 14 residues. The CDR3 sequence is CASSYRGGNYGYTF. As DNA, the CDR3 is TGTGCCAGCAGTTACAGAGGCGGGAACTATGGCTACACCTTC.

The chain uses TRBV9 and TRBJ2-7; D may be TRBD1 (6 bases). Germline assignment: CDR1 SGDLS and CDR2 YYNGEE. The CDR3 contains 14 residues. Trimming removed 2 bases at V and 6 bases at J, with 15 bases between. This CDR3 is CASSVSILGGEQYF. The CDR3 DNA sequence: TGTGCCAGCAGCGTTTCGATACTAGGGGGCGAGCAGTACTTC. Full variable domain (rest looked up from reference TRBV9 and TRBJ2-7): DSGVTQTPKHLITATGQRVTLRCSPRSGDLSVYWYQQSLDQGLQFLIQYYNGEERAKGNILERFSAQQFPDLHSELNLSSLELGDSALYFCASSVSILGGEQYFGPGTRLTVT.

V gene TRBV11-2 combines with J gene TRBJ2-3; no clear D. Germline V gene sequence: CDR1 SGHAT, CDR2 FQNNGV. The CDR3 runs 14 residues. Deletions cut 0 bases from V and 0 bases from J, with 4 bases between. DNA for the CDR3: TGTGCCAGCAGCTTAGACACCAGCACAGATACGCAGTATTTT. It codes for CASSLDTSTDTQYF. Filled out from reference TRBV11-2 and TRBJ2-3, the complete variable domain reads EAGVAQSPRYKIIEKRQSVAFWCNPISGHATLYWYQQILGQGPKLLIQFQNNGVVDDSQLPKDRFSAERLKGVDSTLKIQPAKLEDSAVYLCASSLDTSTDTQYFGPGTRLTVL.

The chain's CDR3 is CAWTTGPNTEAFF. DNA for the CDR3: TGTGCCTGGACAACAGGGCCTAACACTGAAGCTTTCTTT. The chain has TRBV30 and TRBJ1-1, with D maybe TRBD1 (6 bases). This CDR3 region has 13 residues. V lost 4 bases and J lost 2, with 11 bases in between. CDR1 and CDR2 from the germline V gene are GTSNPN and SVGIG (reference sequence).

This clone has a single count. The chain employs TRBV29-1 and TRBJ2-7, with D possibly being TRBD1 (6 bases). Germline assignment: CDR1 SQVTM and CDR2 ANQGSEA. The CDR3 spans 15 residues. V was trimmed by 6 bases and J by 1 base, leaving 19 bases between them. The CDR3 sequence: CSVSGQSFSSYEQYF. In nucleotides, the CDR3 is TGCAGCGTCTCTGGACAGTCTTTTTCTTCCTACGAGCAGTACTTC.

The chain employs TRBV6-6 and TRBJ1-5; a possible D gene is TRBD1 (5 bases). Between the trimmed V and J ends, which lost 2 bases and 3 bases, there was a span of 11 bases. CDR3 length: 15 amino acids. CDR1 and CDR2 from the germline V gene are MNHNY and SVGAGI (reference sequence). The CDR3 is CASSYISGTNQPQHF. Written as DNA, the CDR3 is TGTGCCAGCAGTTACATCTCAGGGACCAATCAGCCCCAGCATTTT.

In this sample, this clone turned up a few times. This chain joins TRBV7-3 and TRBJ1-2; D unclear. The CDR3 totals 13 residues. Between the trimmed V and J ends, which lost 1 base and 7 bases, there was a span of 10 bases. The germline CDR1 and CDR2 sequences are SGHTA and FQGTGA. This CDR3 reads CASSLNGKGGYTF. CDR3 bases: TGTGCCAGCAGCTTAAACGGGAAGGGTGGCTACACCTTC.

V is TRBV5-5 and J is TRBJ1-3, with D unresolved. Trimming shortened V by 3 bases and J by 0 bases, and 7 bases separated the two germline ends. CDR1 and CDR2 (germline): SGHKS, YYEKEE (reference sequence). This CDR3 has 14 residues. Here the CDR3 reads CASSSFYSGNTIYF. DNA for the CDR3: TGTGCCAGCAGCTCTTTTTACTCTGGAAACACCATATATTTT.

The chain is built from TRBV4-1 and TRBJ1-2; 11 bases line up with TRBD1. This CDR3 spans 15 amino acids. The trim removed 0 bases at V and 14 bases at J, leaving 11 bases unmatched. Germline V CDR1 and CDR2: MGHRA, YSYEKL. The CDR3 here is CASSQDLPGQGAGTF. The CDR3 coding sequence is TGCGCCAGCAGCCAAGATCTTCCAGGACAGGGGGCTGGGACCTTC.

The V gene is TRBV19, the J gene TRBJ2-5; 8 bases are shared with TRBD1. This CDR3 contains 17 residues. From germline, CDR1 is LNHDA and CDR2 SQIVND (reference sequence). After removal of 1 base from V and 3 bases from J, the junction contained 10 bases not matched to a gene. The CDR3 DNA reads as TGTGCCAGTAGTATAGTCCCCGAGACAGGGGACAAAGAGACCCAGTACTTC. Translated, it gives CASSIVPETGDKETQYF.

The chain links TRBV19 to TRBJ1-5; D remains ambiguous. Trimming pared 6 bases from V and 3 bases from J, leaving 18 bases between. This CDR3 spans 16 amino acids. Per the germline V gene, CDR1 is LNHDA and CDR2 is SQIVND (reference sequence). CDR3 amino acids: CASSQLLGRNNQPQHF. CDR3 nucleotide sequence: TGTGCCAGTAGCCAACTACTCGGCAGGAACAATCAGCCCCAGCATTTT.